This paragraph reports one TCR beta chain. This clone appeared a single time. Its target antigen remains unknown. No much larger clone exists at a distance of one base, and base qualities are not known. The time point label on this specimen signifies: baseline before first vaccination. Vaccinee samples came from UK trials COV001 and COV002, including a single-blind randomized controlled phase 2/3 trial of AZD1222 (ChAdOx1 nCoV-19) in healthy adults. Trial participant PBMC samples were collected at day 0 and day 28 after the second dose for TCRbeta chain sequencing. The CDR3 regions of human TCRbeta chains were analyzed by immunosequencing. The original methods were these. Repertoire TCRs were matched against a reference library of SARS-CoV-2-specific TCRs generated with the MIRA antigen-specificity platform. Breadth was defined as the fraction of unique TCRs that were SARS-CoV-2-associated. Depth was defined as the fraction of total T cells that were SARS-CoV-2-associated. Using the MIRA data, each spike-specific TCR was assigned both to the spike region to which the TCR was reactive and to a CD4 or CD8 class. Log10-transformed breadth and depth values were compared by one-way ANOVA with Sidak's multiple comparisons tests. TCRdb holds this immuneACCESS table with in-frame rearrangements only. Some clones are missing; in checked studies, unresolved V genes explain under half, and the rest has no known cause. V, J and clone size are taken as reported in that table, and D and trimming were inferred from the DNA itself. The sample contains 150,000 or so clones, roughly 92% of them found a single time. The ten largest clones take up over 4% of the sample.

In the germline V gene (reference sequence), CDR1 corresponds to LNHDA and CDR2 to SQIVND. From the cysteine through the phenylalanine, the CDR3 covers 15 amino acids. Only the CDR3 DNA stays, 45 bases, in frame from base 1. Relative to germline, V is missing 7 bases and J is missing 8 bases, with 10 bases of the junction outside any gene match. This specimen belongs to a study of T cell responses to AZD1222 COVID-19 vaccine (dated by TCRdb to the early 2020s). General notes on the study: AZD1222 recipients with second doses at about 4 weeks or about 12 weeks were pooled, because spike-specific TCR depth and breadth did not differ between schedules. Enrollment into the trials was organized by age into subgroups of 18-55, 56-69 and 70-plus years, and those subgroups contained approximately 160, 26 and 62 TCR-sequenced participants, respectively. TCR sequencing was performed for roughly 240 trial participants, of whom roughly 200 were given two doses of AZD1222 and approximately 25 were given two doses of MenACWY control vaccine.

Study-level results and caveats: Participants were mostly white British, with more females than males. The authors suggested clonal diversity may have been underestimated. Reportedly, almost half of the unique spike-specific TCRs recognized epitopes lying outside the regions that are mutated in the B.1.351 and B.1.1.7 variants. Because no day 14 peak-response samples were available, the repertoires could be characterized only after the peak T cell response. The vaccine-associated CD4 TCRs covered the entire spike protein, and the dominant responses fell in regions 160-218 and 743-854. A significant rise in spike-specific TCR breadth and depth was observed after two AZD1222 doses relative to day 0 and relative to MenACWY recipients. In the small 56-69-year group, the increase in depth fell short of significance, most likely because of low power. Conclusions about previously exposed vaccinees were limited because only six AZD1222 recipients were SARS-CoV-2 seropositive at baseline.

The chain couples TRBV19 to TRBJ1-4, with 10 bases matching TRBD1. The receptor comes from an adult in good health. Sequenced material: peripheral blood, taken on day 0 of AZD1222 vaccination. In nucleotides, the sequence is TGTGCCAGTACCCCCGGGACAGGGGTTCGCGAAAAACTGTTTTTT. It encodes CASTPGTGVREKLFF.